These 7 T cell receptor beta chains came from one sample sequenced in a study of CD8 T cells in Susac syndrome. RNA in amounts of about 0.5 to 1 ug was reverse transcribed with random hexamers. A single record per CDR3 protein comes from TCRdb applying MiXCR to the immunoSEQ multiplex PCR reads. The table lists around 180,000 distinct CDR3 sequences, roughly 95% of them singletons. Input material: CD4+ T cells from PBMCs. The receptors derive from a human donor with multiple sclerosis.

The chain uses TRBV20-1 and TRBJ1-2, with 9 bases fitting TRBD1. Per the germline V gene, CDR1 is DFQATT and CDR2 is SNEGSKA (reference sequence). CDR3 length: 14 amino acids. With V trimmed by 6 bases and J by 6 bases, 11 bases remained unmatched. CDR3 coding DNA: TGCAGTGCCTCGAACTCCGGGACAGGGAATGGCTACACCTTC. It encodes CSASNSGTGNGYTF.

The genes are TRBV29-1 and TRBJ1-1; D not resolved. Looked up from germline, CDR1 is SQVTM and CDR2 is ANQGSEA. This CDR3 has 11 amino acids. V dropped 4 bases and J dropped 2 bases, with 5 bases sitting between them. CDR3 in DNA: TGCAGCGTTGTACATAACACTGAAGCTTTCTTT. It is translated as CSVVHNTEAFF.

The chain employs TRBV10-3 and TRBJ2-5, with D perhaps TRBD2 (6 bases). Germline-derived CDR1 and CDR2 are ENHRY and SYGVKD. V was clipped by 5 bases and J by 1 base, with 11 bases between them. This CDR3 has 14 amino acids. In DNA, the CDR3 is TGTGCCATCAGTTTCGGACTACTCCAAGAGACCCAGTACTTC. Translating it yields CAISFGLLQETQYF.

The count of this clonotype is one. The gene calls are TRBV7-2 and TRBJ2-5; no clear D. Between the trimmed V and J ends, which lost 1 base and 5 bases, there was a span of 11 bases. CDR1 SGHTA and CDR2 FQGNSA come from the germline V gene. The CDR3 has 14 amino acids. CDR3 DNA sequence: TGTGCCAGCAGCTTAGGTGCCAGCCGGGAGACCCAGTACTTC. Its translation is CASSLGASRETQYF.

The rearrangement joins TRBV3-1 to TRBJ1-5; D remains unclear. The CDR3 has 15 residues. Trimming pared 2 bases from V and 5 bases from J, leaving 13 bases between. CDR1 is LGHDT and CDR2 is YNNKEL in the germline V gene (reference sequence). The chain's CDR3 is CASSQYLGSDQPQHF. CDR3 nucleotide sequence: TGTGCCAGCAGCCAATATCTGGGTTCAGATCAGCCCCAGCATTTT.

This clonotype was recorded only once. The rearrangement joins TRBV28 to TRBJ1-5; perhaps TRBD1 as D (6 bases). V was clipped by 5 bases and J by 5 bases, with 19 bases between them. The CDR3 spans 16 residues. Looked up from germline, CDR1 is MDHEN and CDR2 is SYDVKM. This CDR3 is CASSTRGGAMYQPQHF. The CDR3, as DNA: TGTGCCAGCAGTACCCGCGGGGGGGCGATGTATCAGCCCCAGCATTTT.

This chain joins TRBV29-1 and TRBJ2-1; 8 positions match TRBD1. The CDR3 is made up of 15 amino acids. Germline lookup yields CDR1 SQVTM and CDR2 ANQGSEA. The junction had 12 bases not matched to a gene; V was cut back by 8 bases and J by 3 bases. This CDR3 reads CSLRGRTGIYNEQFF. In DNA, the CDR3 is TGCAGCCTCCGGGGCCGGACAGGGATCTACAATGAGCAGTTCTTC.